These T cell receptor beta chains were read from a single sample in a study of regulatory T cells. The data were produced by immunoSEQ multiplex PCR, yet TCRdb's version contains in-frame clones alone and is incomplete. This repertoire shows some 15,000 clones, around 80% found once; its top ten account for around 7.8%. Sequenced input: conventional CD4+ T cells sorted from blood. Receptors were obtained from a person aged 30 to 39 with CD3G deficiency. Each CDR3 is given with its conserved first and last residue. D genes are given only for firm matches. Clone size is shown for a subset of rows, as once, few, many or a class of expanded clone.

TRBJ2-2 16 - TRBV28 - TGTGCCAGCAGCCCAGTGTGGGGCCCGGGGACCGGGGAGCTGTTTTTT CASSPVWGPGTGELFF
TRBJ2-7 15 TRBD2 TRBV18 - TGTGCCAGCTCACCAACTAGCGGGAGAATAGTCGAGCAGTACTTC CASSPTSGRIVEQYF
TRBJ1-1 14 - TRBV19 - TGTGCCAGTAGACCCAGGAAAATGAACACTGAAGCTTTCTTT CASRPRKMNTEAFF
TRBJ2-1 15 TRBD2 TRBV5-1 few TGCGCCAGCAGCTTGTACGGCGGGGGGAGGAATGAGCAGTTCTTC CASSLYGGGRNEQFF
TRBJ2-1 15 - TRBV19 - TGTGCCAGTAGTATAGGCGGGCCAGTCGACAATGAGCAGTTCTTC CASSIGGPVDNEQFF
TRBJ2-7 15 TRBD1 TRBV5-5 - TGTGCCAGCAGCTTACAGGGGGTAGAAGTTTCCGAGCAGTACTTC CASSLQGVEVSEQYF
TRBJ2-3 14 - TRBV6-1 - TGTGCCATCAGTGAGTCCCTCATTGCAGATACGCAGTATTTT CAISESLIADTQYF
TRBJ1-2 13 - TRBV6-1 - TGTGCCAGCAGTGTACAGGGAAACTATGGCTACACCTTC CASSVQGNYGYTF
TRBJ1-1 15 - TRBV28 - TGTGCCAGCAGTTTAGGGCAGCACTCTGACACTGAAGCTTTCTTT CASSLGQHSDTEAFF
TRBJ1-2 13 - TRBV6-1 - TGTGCCAGCAGGGAAACAGGGAACTATGGCTACACCTTC CASRETGNYGYTF